Listed here is a single T cell receptor beta chain. Compared with germline, one end of the junction differs, possibly owing to a read error. TCRdb independently ran MiXCR on the 5' RACE reads; one entry per CDR3 protein. The data show approximately 23,000 distinct CDR3 sequences, about 31% seen once. The CDR3 consists of 14 residues. Germline assignment: CDR1 DFQATT and CDR2 SNEGSKA (reference sequence). The source of this sequence is a female donor with breast cancer. The sequencing sample was made of tumor-infiltrating naive CD4+ T cells sorted from the breast tumor. Stated subset: naive CD4+ T cells, CD4+CD45RA+CD25-. V is TRBV20-1 and J is TRBJ2-7, with D possibly TRBD1 on 6 matching bases. This CDR3 reads CSASPSRGSSEQYF. The DNA of the CDR3 is TGCAGTGCTAGTCCTAGCAGGGGATCCTCCGAGCAGTACTTC.